This T cell receptor beta chain originates from a study of cytomegalovirus exposure and HLA in healthy donors. Concerning this clone itself: What it binds is not known.

Germline V lookup: CDR1 LNHNV, CDR2 YYDKDF (reference sequence). Between the trimmed V and J ends, which lost 4 bases and 4 bases, there was a span of 10 bases. The CDR3 loop spans 14 amino acids. Study-wide results and caveats: Most TCR sequences proved rare, with some public TCRs found in many donors.

Vbeta (60) and Jbeta (13) primers were used in the PCR. Libraries were prepared by immunoSEQ multiplex PCR; TCRdb keeps only in-frame clonotypes and omits some of them. The table shows 150,000 or so clones, with approximately 80% occurring only once. This rearrangement joins TRBV15 to TRBJ2-2; maybe TRBD2 (5 bases). The source is a man aged 30 to 39 in good health and CMV-seropositive. The sequenced sample consisted of PBMCs. The CDR3 DNA sequence: TGTGCCACCAGCATTAATCGGGGCACCGGGGAGCTGTTTTTT. Translation: CATSINRGTGELFF.